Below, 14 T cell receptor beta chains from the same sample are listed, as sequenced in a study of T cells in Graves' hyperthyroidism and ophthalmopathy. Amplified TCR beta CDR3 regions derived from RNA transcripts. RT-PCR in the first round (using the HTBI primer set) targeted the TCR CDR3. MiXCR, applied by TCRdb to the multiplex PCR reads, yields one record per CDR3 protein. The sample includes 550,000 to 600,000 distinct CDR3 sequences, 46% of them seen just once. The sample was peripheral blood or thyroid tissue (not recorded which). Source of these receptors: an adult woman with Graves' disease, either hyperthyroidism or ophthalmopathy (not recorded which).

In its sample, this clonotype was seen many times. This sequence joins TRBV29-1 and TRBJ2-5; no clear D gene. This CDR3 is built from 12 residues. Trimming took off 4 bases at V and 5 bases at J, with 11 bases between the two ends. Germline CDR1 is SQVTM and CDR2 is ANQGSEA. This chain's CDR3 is CSVVRRVETQYF. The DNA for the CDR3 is TGCAGCGTTGTTCGTAGGGTCGAGACCCAGTACTTC.

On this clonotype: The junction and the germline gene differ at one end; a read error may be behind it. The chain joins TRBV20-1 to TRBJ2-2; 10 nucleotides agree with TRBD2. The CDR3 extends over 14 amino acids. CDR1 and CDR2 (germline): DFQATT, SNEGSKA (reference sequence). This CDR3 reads CSAPGLANTGELSW. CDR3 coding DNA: TGCAGTGCCCCGGGACTAGCGAACACCGGGGAGCTGTCTTGG.

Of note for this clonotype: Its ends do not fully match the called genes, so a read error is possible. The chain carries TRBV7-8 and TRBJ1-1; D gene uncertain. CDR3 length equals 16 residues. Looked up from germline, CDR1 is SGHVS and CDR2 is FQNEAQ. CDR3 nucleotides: TGCGCCAGCAGCCAAGTGGTCACAGTACCAAACACTGAAGCTTTCTTT. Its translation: CASSQVVTVPNTEAFF.

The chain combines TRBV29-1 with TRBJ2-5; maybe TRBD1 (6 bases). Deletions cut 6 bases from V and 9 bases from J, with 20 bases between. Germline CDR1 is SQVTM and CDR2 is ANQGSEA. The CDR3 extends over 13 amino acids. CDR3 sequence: CSVGHRVDQPQYF. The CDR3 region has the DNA TGCAGCGTCGGACACAGGGTTGATCAGCCCCAGTACTTC.

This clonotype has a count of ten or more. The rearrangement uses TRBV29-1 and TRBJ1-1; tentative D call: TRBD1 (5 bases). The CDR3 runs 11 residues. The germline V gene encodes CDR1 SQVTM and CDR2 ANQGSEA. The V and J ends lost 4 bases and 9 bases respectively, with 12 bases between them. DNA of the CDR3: TGCAGCGTTGCCCCGGGACTTCAAGCTTTCTTT. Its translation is CSVAPGLQAFF.

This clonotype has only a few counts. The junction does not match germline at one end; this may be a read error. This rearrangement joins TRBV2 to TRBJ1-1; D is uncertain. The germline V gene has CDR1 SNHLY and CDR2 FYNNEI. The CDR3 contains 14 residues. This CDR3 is CASKPPGRNAEAFF. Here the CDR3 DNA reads TGTGCCAGCAAGCCCCCGGGGAGGAACGCTGAAGCTTTCTTT.

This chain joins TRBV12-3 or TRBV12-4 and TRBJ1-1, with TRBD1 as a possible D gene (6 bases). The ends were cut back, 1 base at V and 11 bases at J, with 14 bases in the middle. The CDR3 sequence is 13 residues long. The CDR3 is CASSLGLGGTAFF. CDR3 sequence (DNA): TGTGCCAGCAGTTTAGGGTTAGGGGGAACTGCTTTCTTT.

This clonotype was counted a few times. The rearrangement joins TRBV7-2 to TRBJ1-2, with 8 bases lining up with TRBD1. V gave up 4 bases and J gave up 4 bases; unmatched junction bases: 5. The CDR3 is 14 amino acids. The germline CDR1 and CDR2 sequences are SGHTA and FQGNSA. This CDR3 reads CASSSTTGGYGYTF. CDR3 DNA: TGTGCCAGCAGCTCAACCACAGGGGGCTATGGCTACACCTTC. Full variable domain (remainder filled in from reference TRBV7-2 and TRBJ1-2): GAGVSQSPSNKVTEKGKDVELRCDPISGHTALYWYRQSLGQGLEFLIYFQGNSAPDKSGLPSDRFSAERTGGSVSTLTIQRTQQEDSAVYLCASSSTTGGYGYTFGSGTRLTVV.

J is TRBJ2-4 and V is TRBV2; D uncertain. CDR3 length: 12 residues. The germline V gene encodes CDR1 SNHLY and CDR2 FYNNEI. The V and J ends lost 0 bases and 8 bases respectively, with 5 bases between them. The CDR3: CASSEAGDIQYF. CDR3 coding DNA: TGTGCCAGCAGTGAAGCGGGCGACATTCAGTACTTC. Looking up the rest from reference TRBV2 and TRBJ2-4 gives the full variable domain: EPEVTQTPSHQVTQMGQEVILRCVPISNHLYFYWYRQILGQKVEFLVSFYNNEISEKSEIFDDQFSVERPDGSNFTLKIRSTKLEDSAMYFCASSEAGDIQYFGAGTRLSVL.

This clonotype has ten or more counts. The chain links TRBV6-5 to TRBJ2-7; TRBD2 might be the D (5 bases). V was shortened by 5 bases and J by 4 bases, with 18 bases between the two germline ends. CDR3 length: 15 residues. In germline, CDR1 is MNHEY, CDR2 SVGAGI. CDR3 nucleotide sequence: TGTGCCAGCAGTCAGGACTCCTGGCCCTCTTACGAGCAGTACTTC. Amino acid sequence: CASSQDSWPSYEQYF.

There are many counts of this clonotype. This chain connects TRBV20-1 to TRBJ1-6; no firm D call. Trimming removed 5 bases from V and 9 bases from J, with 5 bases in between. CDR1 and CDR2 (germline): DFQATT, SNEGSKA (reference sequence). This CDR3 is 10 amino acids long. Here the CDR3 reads CSAGASPLHF. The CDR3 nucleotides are TGCAGTGCTGGAGCTTCACCCCTCCACTTT.

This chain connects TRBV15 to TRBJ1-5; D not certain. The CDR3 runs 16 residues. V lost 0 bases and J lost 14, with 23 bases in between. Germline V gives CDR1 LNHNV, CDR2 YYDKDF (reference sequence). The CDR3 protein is CATSRDSSRHRTYEHF. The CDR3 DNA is TGTGCCACCAGCAGAGATTCGTCACGGCACCGAACCTACGAGCATTTT.

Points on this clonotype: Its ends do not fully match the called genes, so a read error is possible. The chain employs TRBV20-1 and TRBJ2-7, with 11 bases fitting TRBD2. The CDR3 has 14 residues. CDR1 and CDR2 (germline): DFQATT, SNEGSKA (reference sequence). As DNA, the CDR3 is TGCAGTGCAAGGCTAGCGGGAGGTGCAGGGGAGCTGTACTTC. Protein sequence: CSARLAGGAGELYF.

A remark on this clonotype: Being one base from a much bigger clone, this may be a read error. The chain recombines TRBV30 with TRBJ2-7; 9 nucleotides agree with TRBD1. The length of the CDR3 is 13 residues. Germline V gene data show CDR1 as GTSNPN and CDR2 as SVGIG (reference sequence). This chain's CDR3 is CAWTTGGTYEQCF. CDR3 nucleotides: TGTGCCTGGACCACAGGGGGCACCTACGAGCAGTGCTTC.